A selection of T cell receptor beta chains follows, all from one sample in a study of blood T cell repertoires in COVID-19. The repertoire was sequenced with immunoSEQ multiplex PCR; TCRdb's copy has only in-frame clones and lacks some. The profile shows 250,000 to 300,000 clones, roughly nine tenths of them singletons. Input material: peripheral blood. Every receptor here comes from a woman aged 25 to 39 with COVID-19, enrolled during active disease. The CDR3 runs from the conserved cysteine through the conserved F or W. A D gene is named only where the DNA matches it firmly. Not all rows give a size; the values are once, few, many and, for expanded clones, a class.

d_gene	abundance	v_gene	j_gene	CDR3nt	CDR3aa
-	-	TRBV3-1/TRBV3-2	TRBJ1-1	TGTGCCAGCAGCCCACGGGCACAGGGGAACACTGAAGCTTTCTTT	CASSPRAQGNTEAFF
TRBD2	-	TRBV7-6	TRBJ2-7	TGTGCCAGCAGCCCCCAGGGACTAGCGGGAGGGCCGATATGGGAGCAGTACTTC	CASSPQGLAGGPIWEQYF
TRBD2	-	TRBV24-1	TRBJ2-1	TGTGCCACCAGTGATTCAGGGCTAGCGGGAGAAAATGAGCAGTTCTTC	CATSDSGLAGENEQFF
TRBD1	-	TRBV30	TRBJ2-1	TGTGCCTGGATACTCTCCGGGACAGACTACAATGAGCAGTTCTTC	CAWILSGTDYNEQFF
TRBD2	few	TRBV9	TRBJ2-4	TGTGCCAGCAGCGTAGGTAGCGGGATTTCCAAAAACATTCAGTACTTC	CASSVGSGISKNIQYF
TRBD1	once	TRBV29-1	TRBJ1-1	TGCAGCGTACTCGGGACAGGGGAAGCTTTCTTT	CSVLGTGEAFF
-	-	TRBV28	TRBJ1-1	-	CASSTSFPKAFF
TRBD2	-	TRBV6-6	TRBJ2-7	TGTGCCAGCAGTCTTCATTCTACCGGGACTAGCCACGGGGCATACGAGCAGTACTTC	CASSLHSTGTSHGAYEQYF
-	-	TRBV3-1/TRBV3-2	TRBJ1-5	TGTGCCAGCAGCCAAGATCTGGCGGCTAGCAATCAGCCCCAGCATTTT	CASSQDLAASNQPQHF
-	-	TRBV20-1	TRBJ1-3	TGCAGTGCTCGAGGAGGGGGCACCATATATTTT	CSARGGGTIYF
TRBD1	-	TRBV5-1	TRBJ2-2	TGCGCCAGCAGCTTGGGACAGGGAATCACCGGGGAGCTGTTTTTT	CASSLGQGITGELFF
-	-	TRBV7-2	TRBJ2-7	TGTGCCAGCAGCTTAGCAGCCCAGGGCCCCTACGAGCAGTACTTC	CASSLAAQGPYEQYF
-	once	TRBV3-1/TRBV3-2	TRBJ1-2	TGTGCCAGCAGCCAAGTAGACGGAGACTATGGCTACACCTTC	CASSQVDGDYGYTF
TRBD1	-	TRBV3-1/TRBV3-2	TRBJ1-2	TGTGCCAGCAGCCCCGACCCGGCAGGGGGCGCGCGGGGCTACACCTTC	CASSPDPAGGARGYTF
-	-	TRBV6-5	TRBJ2-7	TGTGCCAGCAGTTACGACAGAAGGAGCTCCTACGAGCAGTACTTC	CASSYDRRSSYEQYF
-	-	TRBV19	TRBJ2-3	TGTGCCAGTAGTATAGCGGGGACAGATACGCAGTATTTT	CASSIAGTDTQYF
-	-	TRBV12-3/TRBV12-4	TRBJ1-1	TGTGCCAGCAGCCAGGGGTACGAAGCTTTCTTT	CASSQGYEAFF
-	-	TRBV5-6	TRBJ2-2	TGTGCCAGCAGCCCCCTTCGGGTACACGGGGAGCTGTTTTTT	CASSPLRVHGELFF
TRBD1	-	TRBV5-1	TRBJ1-2	TGCGCCAGCAGCTTGGACAGGGGGGACTATGGCTACACCTTC	CASSLDRGDYGYTF
-	-	TRBV14	TRBJ1-3	TGTGCCAGCAGCCAAGGGGTACAGGGTCGAAACACCATATATTTT	CASSQGVQGRNTIYF
-	-	TRBV5-1	TRBJ1-1	TGCGCCAGCAGCCCCTCGGGGAGTAGCACTGAAGCTTTCTTT	CASSPSGSSTEAFF
-	-	TRBV18	TRBJ1-1	TGTGCCAGCTCACCGGGCAGCATGAACACTGAAGCTTTCTTT	CASSPGSMNTEAFF
TRBD2	-	TRBV5-8	TRBJ2-1	TGTGCCAGCAGTATTTTCACTAGCGGGAATGATGAGCAGTTCTTC	CASSIFTSGNDEQFF
TRBD1	-	TRBV30	TRBJ1-2	TGTGCCTGGACCGTCGGGACAGGGCATGGCTACACCTTC	CAWTVGTGHGYTF
-	once	TRBV30	TRBJ2-7	TGTGCCTGGAGGCGGTCCGATATCATCTCCTACGAGCAGTACTTC	CAWRRSDIISYEQYF